This T cell receptor beta chain was captured by sequencing in a study of blood T cell repertoires in COVID-19. Study information: Samples of COVID-19 (acute and convalescent) were obtained from the United States, Italy and Spain.

Assay used: immunoSEQ multiplex PCR; TCRdb lists only in-frame clones, some missing. Among some 160,000 clones listed, around 90% were seen once. This CDR3 is 11 amino acids long. Per germline, CDR1 ENHRY and CDR2 SYGVKD. V was cut by 0 bases and J by 10 bases, with 4 bases left in between. Sequencing was performed on peripheral blood. The rearrangement joins TRBV10-3 to TRBJ2-1; D gene ambiguous. The clonotype was recovered from a man aged 45-60 years who had recovered from COVID-19. In DNA form, the CDR3 reads TGTGCCATCAGTGAGTCTAGAGAGCAGTTCTTC. Translating it yields CAISESREQFF.